These T cell receptor beta chains were read from a single sample in a study of T cell responses to AZD1222 COVID-19 vaccine. Assay: immunoSEQ multiplex PCR; the TCRdb copy retains only in-frame clones and omits some. The table includes around 50,000 clones, around 89% detected once. The input for sequencing was peripheral blood, taken 28 days after the second AZD1222 dose. The receptors derive from an adult who received the AZD1222 COVID-19 vaccine. Each CDR3 is given with its conserved first and last residue. A D gene is named only where the DNA matches it firmly. Where a row states a size, it is once, few, many or the class of an expanded clone; other rows omit it.

size: -; D: TRBD1; J: TRBJ2-7; V: TRBV28; DNA: TGTGCCAGCAGTTGGGACAGGAAGGGGGAGCAGTACTTC; CDR3: CASSWDRKGEQYF
size: -; D: TRBD2; J: TRBJ2-3; V: TRBV19; DNA: TGTGCCAGTAGTATACAAGGCCTAGCGGGCACAGATACGCAGTATTTT; CDR3: CASSIQGLAGTDTQYF
size: -; D: -; J: TRBJ1-1; V: TRBV28; DNA: TGTGCCAGCAGCTCCGTGACAACCAGGAACACTGAAGCTTTCTTT; CDR3: CASSSVTTRNTEAFF
size: -; D: TRBD2; J: TRBJ2-7; V: TRBV12-5; DNA: TGTGCTAGTGGTTTGGTCGGGGGGGGCTACGAGCAGTACTTC; CDR3: CASGLVGGGYEQYF
size: -; D: TRBD1; J: TRBJ2-4; V: TRBV5-1; DNA: TGCGCCAGCAGCTTGATGCAGGGGGCTACCCAAGTAGCCAAAAACATTCAGTACTTC; CDR3: CASSLMQGATQVAKNIQYF
size: -; D: -; J: TRBJ1-1; V: TRBV24-1; DNA: TGTGCCACCAGTGCCGACCTTAACACTGAAGCTTTCTTT; CDR3: CATSADLNTEAFF
size: -; D: -; J: TRBJ1-2; V: TRBV18; DNA: TGTGCCAGCTCACCAAGTTCTAAGAACCTAAACTATGGCTACACCTTC; CDR3: CASSPSSKNLNYGYTF
size: -; D: TRBD1; J: TRBJ2-7; V: TRBV5-8; DNA: TGTGCCAGCAGCTTGGTAGGGACAGGTTCCTACGAGCAGTACTTC; CDR3: CASSLVGTGSYEQYF
size: -; D: -; J: TRBJ2-7; V: TRBV5-6; DNA: TGTGCCAGCAGCTTGTTTAAGGGGTCGGAGCAGTACTTC; CDR3: CASSLFKGSEQYF
size: -; D: TRBD1; J: TRBJ2-7; V: TRBV25-1; DNA: TGTGCCAGCAGAGGGACAGGGGGGTCGGTTTGGATCTACGAGCAGTACTTC; CDR3: CASRGTGGSVWIYEQYF
size: once; D: -; J: TRBJ2-7; V: TRBV7-8; DNA: TGTGCCAGCAGTGAAGGACAGCTAAGCTCCTACGAGCAGTACTTC; CDR3: CASSEGQLSSYEQYF
size: -; D: TRBD1; J: TRBJ1-1; V: TRBV7-3; DNA: TGTGCCAGCAGCAGAGGACAGGGGAACACTGAAGCTTTCTTT; CDR3: CASSRGQGNTEAFF
size: once; D: TRBD1; J: TRBJ2-2; V: TRBV10-3; DNA: TGTGCCATCAGTGAGTGGACAGGGGACACCGGGGAGCTGTTTTTT; CDR3: CAISEWTGDTGELFF
size: -; D: -; J: TRBJ1-1; V: TRBV18; DNA: TGTGCCAGCTACATCCCCGGGGGGACTGAAGCTTTCTTT; CDR3: CASYIPGGTEAFF
size: -; D: TRBD2; J: TRBJ2-1; V: TRBV7-9; DNA: TGTGCCAGCAGCTTAGACGGGAGGGGCCCCTACAATGAGCAGTTCTTC; CDR3: CASSLDGRGPYNEQFF
size: few; D: TRBD1; J: TRBJ1-2; V: TRBV27; DNA: TGTGCCAGCATGGGACAGAGGGCACCCTATGGCTACACCTTC; CDR3: CASMGQRAPYGYTF
size: -; D: -; J: TRBJ2-7; V: TRBV5-1; DNA: TGCGCCAGCAGCCGCACGGGGATCCACGAGGGGCAGTACTTC; CDR3: CASSRTGIHEGQYF
size: -; D: -; J: TRBJ1-1; V: TRBV29-1; DNA: TGCAGTGGGAGCATGAACACTGAAGCTTTCTTT; CDR3: CSGSMNTEAFF
size: -; D: TRBD2; J: TRBJ2-1; V: TRBV14; DNA: TGTGCCAGCAGCCAAGAGTTTGGGACTAGAGACAATGAGCAGTTCTTC; CDR3: CASSQEFGTRDNEQFF
size: -; D: TRBD1; J: TRBJ2-1; V: TRBV6-5; DNA: TGTGCCAGCAGCGGGACAGGGGAGGGCTACTATGAGCAGTTCTTC; CDR3: CASSGTGEGYYEQFF
size: -; D: -; J: TRBJ1-1; V: TRBV12-3/TRBV12-4; DNA: TGTGCCAGCACCTCGTCCCTGGGGGCTTTCTTT; CDR3: CASTSSLGAFF
size: -; D: TRBD2; J: TRBJ2-7; V: TRBV7-8; DNA: TGTGCCAGCAGCTTAGAGGCTAGCGGGGGGAACTACGAGCAGTACTTC; CDR3: CASSLEASGGNYEQYF
size: -; D: -; J: TRBJ2-5; V: TRBV9; DNA: TGTGCCAGCAGCGTAGGAAGGAGAGAGACCCAGTACTTC; CDR3: CASSVGRRETQYF
size: -; D: -; J: TRBJ2-5; V: TRBV30; DNA: TGTGCCGGCAACTTTAGCGGAGAAGAGACCCAGTACTTC; CDR3: CAGNFSGEETQYF
size: -; D: -; J: TRBJ2-1; V: TRBV11-2; DNA: TGTGCCAGCAGCGGCCTTAGGGGGAGAAGGTTAGAATACAATGAGCAGTTCTTC; CDR3: CASSGLRGRRLEYNEQFF
size: once; D: -; J: TRBJ2-1; V: TRBV4-1; DNA: TGCGCCAGCAGCCAAGATTGGCCAGGGGATGAGCAGTTCTTC; CDR3: CASSQDWPGDEQFF
size: once; D: -; J: TRBJ2-3; V: TRBV7-6; DNA: TGTGCCAGCAGCTTAGCGGGAGGGGGAGATACGCAGTATTTT; CDR3: CASSLAGGGDTQYF
size: -; D: -; J: TRBJ2-7; V: TRBV3-1/TRBV3-2; DNA: TGTGCCAGCAGCCAAGGACCACCAGGTGGCTACGTCTACGAGCAGTACTTC; CDR3: CASSQGPPGGYVYEQYF
size: -; D: TRBD2; J: TRBJ2-7; V: TRBV12-3/TRBV12-4; DNA: TGTGCCAGCAGTTTTAGCGGGGGGGTCGAGCAGTACTTC; CDR3: CASSFSGGVEQYF